These T cell receptor beta chains were read from a single sample in a study of T cell responses to AZD1222 COVID-19 vaccine. TCRdb's table, derived via immunoSEQ multiplex PCR, lists solely in-frame clones and lacks some. The table has 95,000 to 100,000 clones, about nine tenths seen once. Sequenced material: peripheral blood, taken 28 days after the second AZD1222 dose. Source of these receptors: an adult who received the AZD1222 COVID-19 vaccine. Each CDR3 is given with its conserved first and last residue. A D gene is named only where the DNA matches it firmly. Not all rows give a size; the values are once, few, many and, for expanded clones, a class.

>TRBV7-9|.|TRBJ2-3|.
TGTGCCAGCAGCCCCGGGTCCACAGATACGCAGTATTTT
CASSPGSTDTQYF
>TRBV7-2|TRBD1|TRBJ2-1|.
TGTGCCAGCAGCGTTGGACAGGGCTCCTACAATGAGCAGTTCTTC
CASSVGQGSYNEQFF
>TRBV14|.|TRBJ2-1|.
TGTGCCAGCAGCCAAAATACCTTGGGGTTCAATGAGCAGTTCTTC
CASSQNTLGFNEQFF
>TRBV28|.|TRBJ2-5|.
TGTGCCAGCAGTGGGGGACTCCTGACCCAGTACTTC
CASSGGLLTQYF
>TRBV2|TRBD2|TRBJ2-3|.
TGTGCCAGCAGTGGGACTAGCACCTCTCGAGGGGCGCAGTATTTT
CASSGTSTSRGAQYF
>TRBV6-4|.|TRBJ2-7|.
TGTGCCAGCAGACCGTCTGATCAACAGGGCACCTACGAGCAGTACTTC
CASRPSDQQGTYEQYF
>TRBV5-6|.|TRBJ2-3|once
TGTGCCAGCAGCTTGACCGCCACAGATACGCAGTATTTT
CASSLTATDTQYF
>TRBV4-3|.|TRBJ2-1|.
TGCGCCAGCAGCCAAGATCTGGGGGGAAAATACAATGAGCAGTTCTTC
CASSQDLGGKYNEQFF
>TRBV2|TRBD1|TRBJ1-2|once
TGTGCCAGCAGCGGCCCCTACAGGGGGAACTATGGCTACACCTTC
CASSGPYRGNYGYTF
>TRBV21-1|.|TRBJ2-5|once
TGTGCCAGCAGCAAAGAACGGGGCGGGGAGACCCAGTACTTC
CASSKERGGETQYF
>TRBV5-4|.|TRBJ2-3|.
TGTGCCAGCAGCCTAGCGCAGCGGAGTAGCACAGATACGCAGTATTTT
CASSLAQRSSTDTQYF
>TRBV5-1|TRBD2|TRBJ2-3|.
TGCGCCAGCAGCATGACTAGCATTAGCACAGATACGCAGTATTTT
CASSMTSISTDTQYF
>TRBV10-3|.|TRBJ2-3|.
TGTGCCATCAGTGACGGGGGAAGGTCTCCCACAGATACGCAGTATTTT
CAISDGGRSPTDTQYF
>TRBV28|.|TRBJ1-2|.
TGTGCCAGCAGTTTTCGGGGGCGCGGGAACTATGGCTACACCTTC
CASSFRGRGNYGYTF
>TRBV10-3|TRBD2|TRBJ2-7|.
TGTGCCATCAGTGATATAGCCGGACTAGCGGGAGGAAGGCCCTACGAGCAGTACTTC
CAISDIAGLAGGRPYEQYF
>TRBV29-1|.|TRBJ1-2|once
TGCAGCGTTGGCCGTATGACGATAGACTATGGCTACACCTTC
CSVGRMTIDYGYTF
>TRBV24-1|.|TRBJ2-4|.
TGTGCCACCAGCCCCGAGGGAGCCAAAAACATTCAGTACTTC
CATSPEGAKNIQYF
>TRBV5-1|.|TRBJ2-3|.
TGCGCCAGCAGCTCCGGGACTAGCACAGATACGCAGTATTTT
CASSSGTSTDTQYF
>TRBV9|.|TRBJ2-6|.
TGTGCCAGCACTAGGGAGGCAGGGGCCAACGTCCTGACTTTC
CASTREAGANVLTF
>TRBV5-4|.|TRBJ1-1|.
TGTGCCAGCAGCCCCGGCCCTCGGCCTGAAGCTTTCTTT
CASSPGPRPEAFF
>TRBV28|.|TRBJ1-3|.
TGTGCCAGCAGTTTGATCAGGGGCCTCTCTGGAAACACCATATATTTT
CASSLIRGLSGNTIYF
>TRBV10-3|.|TRBJ2-3|.
TGTGCCATCAGCGGGGTTTCGTCAAAATCCGGGACTAGCACAGATACGCAGTATTTT
CAISGVSSKSGTSTDTQYF
>TRBV6-5|TRBD2|TRBJ2-7|.
TGTGCCAGCAGCCGACTAGCGGGAAAATACGAGCAGTACTTC
CASSRLAGKYEQYF
>TRBV5-1|TRBD1|TRBJ1-2|.
TGCGCCAGCAGCGCGAGACCACAGGGGGCAAATGGCTACACCTTC
CASSARPQGANGYTF
>TRBV2|TRBD2|TRBJ2-1|.
TGTGCCAGCCGACCGGGACTATCAGGGAATGAGCAGTTCTTC
CASRPGLSGNEQFF
>TRBV4-1|TRBD2|TRBJ2-1|.
TGCGCCAGCAGCCTAGCGGGAGGGAATGAGCAGTTCTTC
CASSLAGGNEQFF